This is a list of T cell receptor beta chains from one sample in a study of tumor-infiltrating lymphocytes in primary liver carcinoma. TCRdb called the multiplex PCR reads again in MiXCR, with one record for every CDR3 protein. The data show under 200,000 distinct CDR3 sequences, with about 61% seen just once and about 7.1% held by the top ten. Specimen: peripheral blood. All receptors derive from a woman aged 60-75 years with primary liver carcinoma and hepatitis B virus infection. CDR3s include the opening cysteine and the closing phenylalanine or tryptophan. Fields, in order: V gene, clone size, J gene, D gene, CDR3 DNA, CDR3 protein. D genes are given only for firm matches. Part of the rows lack a size; the others show once, few, many or a class for expanded clones.

>TRBV11-2|NA|TRBJ2-3|NA
TGTGCCGGCAGCTTAGGTCAGGGCAGGAGGCGCACAGATACGCAGTATTTT
CAGSLGQGRRRTDTQYF
>TRBV11-2|NA|TRBJ2-3|NA
TGTGTCAGCGGCTTAGGAGGCCTTAGCACAGATACGCAGTATTTT
CVSGLGGLSTDTQYF
>TRBV11-2|NA|TRBJ2-1|NA
TGTGCCAGCAGCTTAGATCCAACAGGGTTCGATGAGCAGTTCTTC
CASSLDPTGFDEQFF
>TRBV6-5|NA|TRBJ2-6|NA
TGTGCCAGCAGTCCTACCCGCTCTGGGGCCAACGTCCTGACTTTC
CASSPTRSGANVLTF
>TRBV12-5|NA|TRBJ2-1|NA
TGTGCTAGTGGTATAATGGTCGGTTCGGGTCCATACAATGAGCAGTTCTTC
CASGIMVGSGPYNEQFF
>TRBV19|NA|TRBJ2-1|NA
TGTGCCAGTAGTATATCCGATTACAATGAGCAGTTCTTC
CASSISDYNEQFF
>TRBV12-3/TRBV12-4|many|TRBJ2-3|NA
TGTGCCAGCAGCCCGCCACTAGCAGATACGCAGTATTTT
CASSPPLADTQYF
>TRBV11-2|once|TRBJ2-2|NA
TGTACTAGCAGCTTACTAGTCGGGGGCGGGGAGCTGTTTTTT
CTSSLLVGGGELFF
>TRBV5-3|NA|TRBJ2-2|NA
TGTACCAGAAGCTTGGTCCCGACGAACACCGGGGAGCTGTTTTTT
CTRSLVPTNTGELFF
>TRBV29-1|NA|TRBJ1-1|NA
TGCAGCGTTTGGAGAGACATGAACACTGAAGCTTTCTTT
CSVWRDMNTEAFF
>TRBV11-2|many|TRBJ2-1|NA
TGTGCCAGCAGCCCGGGGACAAGCTCCTACAATGAGCAGTTCTTC
CASSPGTSSYNEQFF
>TRBV7-9|NA|TRBJ2-1|TRBD2
TGTGCCAGCAGCCCGGGGGGTAGCGGGAACTACAATGAGCAGTTCTTC
CASSPGGSGNYNEQFF
>TRBV11-2|NA|TRBJ2-2|TRBD1
TGTGCCGGCAACCGAGGGGGCTCTTATATCGCGAACACCGGGGAGCTGTTTTTT
CAGNRGGSYIANTGELFF
>TRBV5-5|NA|TRBJ2-1|TRBD1
TGTGCCAGTAGCTGGTCCGGGACAGAGACCCAGTTCTTC
CASSWSGTETQFF
>TRBV11-3|NA|TRBJ2-1|NA
TGTGCCAGCAGCTCATCATTCCGGGGAGGGGGTTACAATGAGCAGTCCTTC
CASSSSFRGGGYNEQSF
>TRBV6-2/TRBV6-3|NA|TRBJ1-1|NA
TGTGCCAGCAGTTACTCGCGGCAGAACGCTGAAGCTTTCTTT
CASSYSRQNAEAFF
>TRBV4-1|NA|TRBJ2-1|NA
TGCGCCAGCAGCCAAGATCAAGGAGGGGGTGGTGAGCAGTTCTTC
CASSQDQGGGGEQFF
>TRBV12-3/TRBV12-4|many|TRBJ2-7|TRBD1
TGTGCCAGCAGCTATACAGGGGTCGAGCAGTACTTC
CASSYTGVEQYF
>TRBV28|few|TRBJ2-1|TRBD2
TGTGCCAGCCTTAGCGGGAGCGCCTACAATGAGCAGTTCTTC
CASLSGSAYNEQFF
>TRBV11-2|NA|TRBJ2-3|NA
TGTGCCAGCAGACTAGAGGCGAGAGGTACAGATTCGCAGTATTTT
CASRLEARGTDSQYF
>TRBV11-2|NA|TRBJ2-1|TRBD2
TGTGCCAGCAGTCCCGTTCGGACTAGCGATTACAATGAGCAGTTCTTC
CASSPVRTSDYNEQFF
>TRBV11-3|many|TRBJ2-5|NA
TGTGCCAGCAGCCCGGCAGGGTTGCGGGAGACCCAGTACTTC
CASSPAGLRETQYF
>TRBV11-3|once|TRBJ1-1|TRBD1
TGTGTCAGCAGCTTACAGGGGCGAGGCCGCACTGAAGCTTTCTTC
CVSSLQGRGRTEAFF
>TRBV11-2|NA|TRBJ2-3|NA
TGTGCCAGCACCCCACCTGAATCGGCAGATACGCAATATTTT
CASTPPESADTQYF
>TRBV7-9|once|TRBJ2-5|NA
TGTGCCAGCAACTCAAGCCAGAGGGAGACCCAGTACTTC
CASNSSQRETQYF
>TRBV10-2|NA|TRBJ1-2|NA
TGCGCCGGCAAGGGGGGGCAGAGCCATGGCTACACCTTC
CAGKGGQSHGYTF
>TRBV28|NA|TRBJ2-1|TRBD2
TGTGCCAGCACTGGGCTAGCGGACGACTACAATGAGCAGTTCTTC
CASTGLADDYNEQFF
>TRBV12-3/TRBV12-4|NA|TRBJ2-5|NA
TGTGCCAGCAGTTTCTATGGGCAGGTGGACCAAGAGACCCAGTACTTC
CASSFYGQVDQETQYF
>TRBV10-2|many|TRBJ2-7|NA
TGCGCCAGCACACACTGGCCAGGGACCGGCGAGCAGTACTTC
CASTHWPGTGEQYF
>TRBV12-5|many|TRBJ2-7|TRBD1
TGTGCTAGTGGTTCGGCCCCCGGGACAGGGATCAACGAGCAGTACTTC
CASGSAPGTGINEQYF
>TRBV11-2|many|TRBJ2-1|NA
TGTGCCAGCAGCTTAGCCGCAGGAGAGCAGTTCTTC
CASSLAAGEQFF
>TRBV11-2|few|TRBJ2-3|TRBD1
TGTGCCAGCAGTTTGGACAGGGTCAATCAGCCCCAGTATTTT
CASSLDRVNQPQYF
>TRBV6-5|NA|TRBJ2-2|TRBD2
TGTGCTAGCAAATCTAGCGGCGCGAACACCGGGGAGCTGTTTTTT
CASKSSGANTGELFF
>TRBV6-2/TRBV6-3|NA|TRBJ2-2|NA
TGTGCCAGCATAGGCAGGGCGGACACCGGGGAGCTGTTTTTT
CASIGRADTGELFF
>TRBV5-1|NA|TRBJ2-6|TRBD2
TGCGCCAGCAGCTTGGGGGGGGGTCAAGTCTCTGGGGCCAACGTCCTGACTTTC
CASSLGGGQVSGANVLTF
>TRBV4-1|NA|TRBJ2-1|TRBD2
TGCGCCTGCAGCCAAGAAGGAAGCGGGATCTACGCCTACAATGAGCAGTTCTTC
CACSQEGSGIYAYNEQFF